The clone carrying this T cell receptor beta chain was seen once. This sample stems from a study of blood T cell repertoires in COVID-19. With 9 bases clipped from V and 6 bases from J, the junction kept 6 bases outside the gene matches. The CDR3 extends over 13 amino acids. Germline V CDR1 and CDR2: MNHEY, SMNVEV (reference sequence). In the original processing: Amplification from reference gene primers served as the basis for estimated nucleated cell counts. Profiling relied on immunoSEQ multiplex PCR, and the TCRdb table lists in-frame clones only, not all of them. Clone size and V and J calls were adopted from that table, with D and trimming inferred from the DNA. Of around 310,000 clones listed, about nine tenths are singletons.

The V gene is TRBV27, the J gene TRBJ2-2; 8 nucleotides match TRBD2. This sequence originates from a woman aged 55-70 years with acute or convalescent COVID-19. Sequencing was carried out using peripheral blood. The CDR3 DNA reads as TGTGCCAGTGGGACTAGTAATCCCGGGGAGCTGTTTTTT. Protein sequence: CASGTSNPGELFF.